This T cell receptor (beta chain) was found in a study of shared clonotypes between healthy human individuals. Here immunoSEQ multiplex PCR was the method, and the copy in TCRdb shows in-frame clones only, minus some. This sample has hundreds of thousands of clones, with roughly 96% found just once. CD45RO negativity and positive selection for CCR7 defined naive CD8 cells, a population that excluded terminally differentiated effector memory CD45RA+ cells. The donor cohort consisted entirely of Caucasian adults residing in Nashville, Tennessee. Notes on this clone: The target antigen is unknown.

The CDR3 spans 12 residues. Trimming cost V 3 bases and J 4 bases, with 4 bases left between them. Germline V gene lookup returns CDR1 SNHLY and CDR2 FYNNEI. General observations from the study: Sampling covered nothing but blood. Tissue TCR repertoires likely differ from those found in blood. Among a few donors, about 5% of naive CD4 clonotypes were found in common.

This sequence originates from a woman between 25 and 40 years old in good health. The V gene is TRBV2, the J gene TRBJ1-5; D is ambiguous. Sequencing was performed on naive CD8+ T cells sorted from blood. The CDR3 DNA reads TGTGCCAGCAGTGAGGGTAATCAGCCCCAGCATTTT. Translation: CASSEGNQPQHF.